The source of this T cell receptor beta chain is a study of early stage breast cancer tumors. Background on the study: Samples were sequenced at about 10-fold average coverage. Whole-study results and caveats: Enriched TCRB sequences shared across patients were mostly commonly generated sequences.

Regarding this clone: Its antigen remains unknown.

The ends were cut back, 6 bases at V and 0 bases at J, with 11 bases in the middle. The CDR3 consists of 14 residues. Germline CDR1 SGHRS, CDR2 YFSETQ. Each tumor contributed about 18-55 mg of diced tissue. Sequencing was performed with immunoSEQ multiplex PCR; in TCRdb, only in-frame clones are kept and a portion is missing. The table has about 4,800 clones, about 61% seen once. The specimen was breast tumor tissue. The gene calls are TRBV5-1 and TRBJ2-3; TRBD2 is a possible D gene (6 bases). This TCR derives from a person in their fifties with breast cancer. The CDR3 protein is CASIPGLSTDTQYF. The DNA of the CDR3 is TGCGCCAGCATACCGGGACTTAGCACAGATACGCAGTATTTT.